These T cell receptor beta chains were read from a single sample in a study of blood T cell repertoires in COVID-19. Sequencing was performed with immunoSEQ multiplex PCR; in TCRdb, only in-frame clones are kept and a portion is missing. The data hold about 110,000 clones, with roughly 80% observed a single time. Sequenced input: peripheral blood. These TCRs come from a human donor in a cohort sampled during active or convalescent COVID-19. CDR3s include the opening cysteine and the closing phenylalanine or tryptophan. D genes are given only for firm matches. Only some rows state a clone size, as once, few, many or a class for expanded clones.

TRBJ2-3,TRBV25-1,TRBD2,-,CASKERDRRDTQYF,TGTGCCAGCAAAGAGCGGGACCGGCGAGATACGCAGTATTTT
TRBJ1-4,TRBV6-2/TRBV6-3,-,-,CASSYGRTTPEKLFF,TGTGCCAGCAGTTACGGGAGGACGACGCCGGAAAAACTGTTTTTT
TRBJ1-6,TRBV3-1/TRBV3-2,TRBD1,few,CASSQELAGGLNSPLHF,TGTGCCAGCAGCCAAGAATTGGCAGGGGGCTTAAATTCACCCCTCCACTTT
TRBJ2-1,TRBV5-6,-,-,CASSQGPFSYNEQFF,TGTGCCAGCAGCCAGGGCCCATTCTCCTACAATGAGCAGTTCTTC
TRBJ2-1,TRBV4-1,-,-,CASSQDSYEQFF,TGCGCCAGCAGCCAAGATTCGTATGAGCAGTTCTTC
TRBJ1-5,TRBV19,TRBD1,-,CASRNRGSNQPQHF,TGTGCCAGTAGGAACAGGGGTAGCAATCAGCCCCAGCATTTT
TRBJ1-2,TRBV29-1,-,-,CSVGQELYGYTF,TGCAGCGTTGGGCAGGAACTCTATGGCTACACCTTC
TRBJ2-3,TRBV27,TRBD2,-,CASRFSGVTDTQYF,TGTGCCAGCAGGTTTAGCGGGGTTACAGATACGCAGTATTTT
TRBJ1-2,TRBV6-2/TRBV6-3,-,-,CASSSTGINYGYTF,TGTGCCAGCAGTTCTACAGGGATTAACTATGGCTACACCTTC
TRBJ1-2,TRBV27,-,once,CASSLWGVGGYTF,TGTGCCAGCAGTTTATGGGGCGTAGGAGGCTACACCTTC
TRBJ2-5,TRBV29-1,-,-,CSVSDRDQYF,TGCAGCGTAAGCGACAGAGACCAGTACTTC
TRBJ2-5,TRBV12-3/TRBV12-4,-,-,CASSYRAETQYF,TGTGCCAGCAGTTACAGGGCGGAGACCCAGTACTTC
TRBJ2-3,TRBV7-3,-,few,CASSLTGGVTDTQYF,TGTGCCAGCAGCTTAACGGGCGGGGTAACAGATACGCAGTATTTT
TRBJ1-1,TRBV7-6,TRBD1,-,CASSTTRGRSAEAFF,TGTGCCAGCAGCACAACCAGGGGGCGGTCGGCTGAAGCTTTCTTT
TRBJ2-1,TRBV11-2,TRBD2,-,CASSPWTSPNNEQFF,TGTGCCAGCAGCCCCTGGACTAGCCCGAACAATGAGCAGTTCTTC
TRBJ2-7,TRBV11-2,TRBD1,once,CASSYNSGQGEQYF,TGTGCCAGCAGCTACAACTCCGGACAGGGCGAGCAGTACTTC
TRBJ2-3,TRBV6-5,TRBD1,-,CASTVRDRGKDTQYF,TGTGCCAGCACCGTCCGGGACAGGGGGAAAGATACGCAGTATTTT
TRBJ2-3,TRBV27,TRBD2,few,CASNPPGLAPLITQYF,TGTGCCAGCAACCCGCCGGGACTAGCGCCTTTGATTACGCAGTATTTT
TRBJ1-4,TRBV16,TRBD1,-,CASSQHTGTANEKLFF,TGTGCCAGCAGCCAACATACCGGGACAGCTAATGAAAAACTGTTTTTT
TRBJ2-1,TRBV20-1,-,-,CSASAYNEQFF,TGCAGTGCTAGCGCCTACAATGAGCAGTTCTTC
TRBJ2-7,TRBV29-1,TRBD2,few,CSVAPRRLAGVYEQYF,TGCAGCGTTGCCCCCCGCAGGCTAGCGGGAGTCTACGAGCAGTACTTC
TRBJ1-5,TRBV28,TRBD1,few,CASREGTGGVWGNQPQHF,TGTGCCAGCAGGGAGGGGACAGGGGGAGTCTGGGGCAATCAGCCCCAGCATTTT
TRBJ2-3,TRBV19,TRBD2,-,CASSTSGGSGTQYF,TGTGCCAGTAGTACTTCCGGGGGGAGTGGTACGCAGTATTTT
TRBJ2-2,TRBV4-1,TRBD2,-,CASSQESGAGVANTGELFF,TGCGCCAGCAGCCAAGAGTCTGGGGCGGGGGTTGCGAACACCGGGGAGCTGTTTTTT
TRBJ1-2,TRBV9,TRBD1,-,CASSVDTGAYGYTF,TGTGCCAGCAGCGTAGACACAGGGGCGTATGGCTACACCTTC
TRBJ2-7,TRBV4-1,-,-,CASSQAGIGGSNYEQYF,TGCGCCAGCAGCCAGGCCGGGATAGGGGGTTCCAACTACGAGCAGTACTTC
TRBJ2-7,TRBV7-8,TRBD1,-,CASSSDIRDRASREQYF,TGTGCCAGCAGCTCAGACATTCGGGACAGGGCTAGCCGCGAGCAGTACTTC
TRBJ2-2,TRBV12-5,TRBD1,-,CASGLITGVELFF,TGTGCTAGTGGTTTGATAACAGGGGTGGAGCTGTTTTTT
TRBJ1-5,TRBV3-1/TRBV3-2,-,-,CASSRANPLYSNQPQHF,TGTGCCAGCAGCCGGGCGAACCCCTTGTATAGCAATCAGCCCCAGCATTTT
TRBJ2-3,TRBV5-6,TRBD1,-,CASSLVGVGTGPQYF,TGTGCCAGCAGCTTGGTAGGGGTTGGGACAGGACCGCAGTATTTT
TRBJ2-6,TRBV5-1,-,-,CASSSRESGANVLTF,TGCGCCAGCAGCTCCAGGGAATCTGGGGCCAACGTCCTGACTTTC
TRBJ1-4,TRBV18,-,-,CASSRQGTNEKLFF,TGTGCCAGCTCACGGCAGGGGACTAATGAAAAACTGTTTTTT
TRBJ1-4,TRBV13,TRBD1,-,CASRTTGANEKLFF,TGTGCCAGCAGAACGACAGGGGCCAATGAAAAACTGTTTTTT
TRBJ1-5,TRBV11-1,TRBD1,-,CASSKQGINQPQHF,TGTGCCAGCAGTAAACAGGGGATCAATCAGCCCCAGCATTTT
TRBJ2-1,TRBV7-2,TRBD2,-,CASSLARLAGVDNEQFF,TGTGCCAGCAGCTTAGCGCGACTAGCGGGAGTAGACAATGAGCAGTTCTTC
TRBJ2-6,TRBV18,-,-,CASSPSGTGANVLTF,TGTGCCAGCTCACCATCCGGGACTGGGGCCAACGTCCTGACTTTC
TRBJ2-1,TRBV11-2,TRBD2,-,CASSFSSGLSGYEQFF,TGTGCCAGCAGCTTTTCTAGCGGGTTGAGTGGCTATGAGCAGTTCTTC
TRBJ2-1,TRBV7-2,TRBD2,-,CASSLIGTSGGSYNEQFF,TGTGCCAGCAGCTTAATCGGGACTAGCGGGGGCTCCTACAATGAGCAGTTCTTC
TRBJ1-6,TRBV27,TRBD1,few,CASSYRTGGFYNSPLHF,TGTGCCAGCAGCTACCGGACAGGAGGATTCTATAATTCACCCCTCCACTTT
TRBJ2-1,TRBV7-2,TRBD2,-,CASSLRTSGGHEQFF,TGTGCCAGCAGCTTGAGGACTAGCGGGGGCCATGAGCAGTTCTTC
TRBJ1-2,TRBV7-2,-,-,CASSFRRLEGGYTF,TGTGCCAGCAGCTTTCGGAGACTGGAGGGAGGCTACACCTTC
TRBJ1-2,TRBV19,-,-,CASSIRGASFGYTF,TGTGCCAGTAGTATTCGCGGGGCGTCATTTGGCTACACCTTC
TRBJ1-4,TRBV6-6,TRBD1,-,CASRNRGTEKLFF,TGTGCCAGCAGAAACAGGGGTACGGAAAAACTGTTTTTT
TRBJ2-3,TRBV21-1,-,-,CASSPRLAGRGKTDTQYF,TGTGCCAGCAGCCCCCGGCTAGCGGGAAGGGGAAAAACAGATACGCAGTATTTT
TRBJ2-7,TRBV11-2,-,-,CASSLQPAGYEQYF,TGTGCCAGCAGCTTACAACCAGCGGGCTACGAGCAGTACTTC
TRBJ1-2,TRBV11-2,-,-,CASTPTGSTYGYTF,TGTGCCAGCACTCCAACAGGGAGCACATATGGCTACACCTTC
TRBJ1-2,TRBV6-2/TRBV6-3,TRBD1,once,CASSSTGQRKGYTF,TGTGCCAGCAGTTCCACGGGACAGAGAAAAGGCTACACCTTC
TRBJ1-1,TRBV7-2,TRBD1,-,CASSLGPNRGPNTEAFF,TGTGCCAGCAGCTTAGGTCCTAACAGGGGGCCGAACACTGAAGCTTTCTTT
TRBJ1-2,TRBV3-1/TRBV3-2,-,-,CASSQGQLALGYTF,TGTGCCAGCAGCCAAGGACAGTTGGCTTTAGGCTACACCTTC
TRBJ1-6,TRBV19,-,-,CASSMGRFSPLHF,TGTGCCAGTAGTATGGGCAGATTTTCACCCCTCCACTTT
TRBJ1-5,TRBV5-1,-,few,CASSLAAGNQPQHF,TGCGCCAGCAGCTTGGCTGCGGGCAATCAGCCCCAGCATTTT
TRBJ2-2,TRBV12-3/TRBV12-4,-,-,CASSPKQAGELFF,TGTGCCAGCAGTCCCAAACAAGCCGGGGAGCTGTTTTTT
TRBJ2-1,TRBV7-9,-,-,CASSFLSSYNEQFF,TGTGCCAGCAGCTTTCTGAGCTCCTACAATGAGCAGTTCTTC
TRBJ2-1,TRBV4-3,TRBD2,-,CASSQDRVLAGGPMNEQFF,TGCGCCAGCAGCCAAGATCGGGTCCTAGCGGGGGGGCCGATGAATGAGCAGTTCTTC
TRBJ2-1,TRBV7-9,-,-,CASSLVASQFF,TGTGCCAGCAGCTTAGTAGCGTCGCAGTTCTTC
TRBJ1-1,TRBV18,TRBD1,-,CASSPGQPSEAFF,TGTGCCAGCTCACCGGGACAGCCTAGTGAAGCTTTCTTT
TRBJ2-1,TRBV5-1,TRBD2,-,CASSLVAGGSYNEQFF,TGCGCCAGCAGCTTGGTAGCGGGGGGCTCCTACAATGAGCAGTTCTTC
TRBJ1-1,TRBV7-2,-,-,CASSFGGPIEAFF,TGTGCCAGCAGCTTCGGGGGGCCCATTGAAGCTTTCTTT